The clone carrying this TCR beta chain was seen ten or more times. Germline CDR1 is SEHNR and CDR2 is FQNEAQ (reference sequence). V was trimmed by 5 bases and J by 0 bases, leaving 10 bases between them. CDR3 size: 14 residues. Clinical symptoms, serum thyroxine, TRAb, thyroid ultrasound and orbital computed tomography established diagnosis. Isolation of PBMCs was performed on around 9.4 ml fresh peripheral blood. Amplified TCR beta CDR3 regions derived from RNA transcripts. The study used the HTBI primer set for a first-round RT-PCR of the TCR CDR3. TCRdb re-called the multiplex PCR reads with MiXCR, one entry per CDR3 protein. The sample has about 350,000 distinct CDR3 sequences; approximately 18% are singletons. The data were taken from a study of T cells in Graves' hyperthyroidism and ophthalmopathy.

Sequencing input: blood. This clonotype was obtained from a woman aged 40 to 50 with Graves' ophthalmopathy. V is TRBV7-9 and J is TRBJ1-1; D not certain. The CDR3 reads CASSQKEVNTEAFF. In nucleotides, the CDR3 is TGTGCCAGCAGCCAAAAGGAAGTGAACACTGAAGCTTTCTTT. Full variable domain (outside the CDR3, taken from reference TRBV7-9 and TRBJ1-1): DTGVSQNPRHKITKRGQNVTFRCDPISEHNRLYWYRQTLGQGPEFLTYFQNEAQLEKSRLLSDRFSAERPKGSFSTLEIQRTEQGDSAMYLCASSQKEVNTEAFFGQGTRLTVV.